This T cell receptor beta chain is from a study of blood T cell repertoires in COVID-19. Study context: Spain, Italy and the United States supplied samples that represented acute and convalescent COVID-19. The analysed material was cDNA or gDNA that came from T cells, B-cell-depleted T cells, or PBMCs.

The CDR3 has 15 amino acids. The V end was cut by 5 bases, the J end by 0 bases, with 14 bases between. CDR1 and CDR2 from the germline V gene are MNHEY and SMNVEV (reference sequence). In the source study's methods: Reference gene primers were amplified, and this amplification served to estimate nucleated cell counts. Profiled with immunoSEQ multiplex PCR; TCRdb holds only in-frame clones, not every one. V and J calls plus clone size are reproduced from that table; the DNA served to infer D and trimming. The table records over 100,000 clones, 82% of them present only once. Sequencing used peripheral blood. V and J are TRBV27 and TRBJ2-7; the D is unclear. This clonotype was obtained from a woman aged 70-85 years with acute or convalescent COVID-19. CDR3 nucleotides: TGTGCCAGCAGTAGTGCTGGCGGAAGCTCCTACGAGCAGTACTTC. The encoded protein is CASSSAGGSSYEQYF.